This TCR beta chain came from a study of T cells in localized non-small cell lung cancer. The CDR3 has 16 residues. Per germline, CDR1 SGHTA and CDR2 FQGNSA. The V end was cut by 5 bases, the J end by 2 bases, with 15 bases between. Note on this clone: Its antigen is unidentified.

Whole-study findings and limits: Uninvolved adjacent lung showed the highest T cell clonality, exceeding tumor. Within adjacent lung there appeared a median roughly 60 of the top 100 tumor clones.

The method was immunoSEQ multiplex PCR; TCRdb's version includes in-frame clones alone and lacks a portion of them. The data hold roughly 71,000 clones, with 70% to 90% observed a single time. This clonotype was obtained from a male donor at least 60 years old with stage III squamous cell lung carcinoma. This material consisted of peripheral blood, taken before any cancer treatment. This rearrangement joins TRBV7-2 to TRBJ1-4; a weak D match, TRBD1 (6 bases). Here the CDR3 DNA reads TGTGCCAGCAGCAAGGATACAGGGCTTACTAATGAAAAACTGTTTTTT. This gives the protein CASSKDTGLTNEKLFF.